The 17 T cell receptor beta chains listed next were all sequenced from one sample in a study of T cells in Graves' hyperthyroidism and ophthalmopathy. Amplification yielded TCR beta CDR3 regions, with RNA transcripts as the source. HTBI primers were the set used in a first-round RT-PCR of the TCR CDR3. TCRdb reprocessed the multiplex PCR reads with MiXCR, giving one entry per CDR3 protein. Among roughly 250,000 distinct CDR3 sequences listed, 22% were seen once. Sequencing used blood. These receptors came from a man aged 25 to 45 with Graves' ophthalmopathy.

This clonotype was found many times. This chain links TRBV9 with TRBJ1-2, with D uncertain. The CDR3 is 15 residues long. Germline CDR1 and CDR2: SGDLS and YYNGEE. V lost 0 bases and J 3 bases, leaving 12 bases between the germline ends. As DNA, the CDR3 is TGTGCCAGCAGCGTAGACACTACTGCATACTATGGCTACACCTTC. As protein: CASSVDTTAYYGYTF.

The chain carries TRBV6-5 and TRBJ2-5; D is undetermined. The CDR3 covers 15 residues. Germline V CDR1 and CDR2: MNHEY, SVGAGI. V was shortened by 0 bases and J by 2 bases, with 10 bases between the two germline ends. The CDR3 bases are TGTGCCAGCAGTTACTCGGTTGTCAAACAAGAGACCCAGTACTTC. Translated, it gives CASSYSVVKQETQYF.

The chain employs TRBV28 and TRBJ1-2, with no clear D. Germline V CDR1 and CDR2: MDHEN, SYDVKM. V shed 3 bases and J shed 7 bases, with 9 bases lying between them. The CDR3 length is 12 residues. In nucleotides, the CDR3 is TGTGCCAGCAGTTTGAGCGCATTTGGCTACACCTTC. This encodes CASSLSAFGYTF.

This rearrangement joins TRBV19 to TRBJ1-2, with D hard to call. The CDR3 extends over 10 amino acids. Trimming took 10 bases from V and 5 from J, leaving 8 bases between them. Germline values: CDR1 LNHDA, CDR2 SQIVND (reference sequence). The CDR3 sequence is CATAGYGYTF. The DNA for the CDR3 is TGTGCCACCGCGGGGTATGGCTACACCTTC.

The chain joins TRBV7-2 to TRBJ2-1; D not certain. The V end lost 7 bases, the J end lost 8 bases, and 21 bases lay between the germline ends. The CDR3 loop spans 15 amino acids. Germline V gives CDR1 SGHTA, CDR2 FQGNSA. CDR3: CASNLLVTMADEQFF. The CDR3 nucleotides are TGTGCCAGCAATCTCCTAGTGACGATGGCGGATGAGCAGTTCTTC. Looking up the rest from reference TRBV7-2 and TRBJ2-1 gives the full variable domain: GAGVSQSPSNKVTEKGKDVELRCDPISGHTALYWYRQSLGQGLEFLIYFQGNSAPDKSGLPSDRFSAERTGGSVSTLTIQRTQQEDSAVYLCASNLLVTMADEQFFGPGTRLTVL.

The chain couples TRBV5-5 to TRBJ2-7; D might be TRBD2 (5 bases). The CDR3 length is 14 residues. In germline, CDR1 is SGHKS, CDR2 YYEKEE (reference sequence). V was cut by 1 base and J by 4 bases, with 12 bases left in between. The CDR3 loop reads CASSLPGVYYEQYF. As DNA, the CDR3 is TGTGCCAGCAGCTTGCCCGGGGTCTATTACGAGCAGTACTTC.

There are a few counts of this clonotype. The chain employs TRBV29-1 and TRBJ2-3; 7 nucleotides match TRBD1. The CDR3 runs to 13 residues. With 3 bases clipped from V and 2 bases from J, the junction kept 2 bases outside the gene matches. The germline V gene encodes CDR1 SQVTM and CDR2 ANQGSEA. In DNA form, the CDR3 reads TGCAGCGTTGACGACAGGGTCACAGATACGCAGTATTTT. As protein: CSVDDRVTDTQYF.

The J gene is TRBJ2-1, the V gene TRBV27; tentative D call: TRBD2 (6 bases). CDR3 length: 14 residues. From germline, CDR1 is MNHEY and CDR2 SMNVEV (reference sequence). The V and J ends lost 4 bases and 3 bases respectively, with 10 bases between them. The CDR3 loop is CASSWATSYNEQFF. CDR3 in DNA: TGTGCCAGCAGTTGGGCGACTAGCTACAATGAGCAGTTCTTC.

This chain connects TRBV28 to TRBJ2-7; TRBD1 matches 7 bases. The germline gives CDR1 MDHEN, CDR2 SYDVKM. Trimming cost V 5 bases and J 6 bases; bases outside gene matches: 4. The CDR3 loop spans 12 amino acids. DNA of the CDR3: TGTGCCAGCAGTCGTTACAGGGGCGAGCAGTACTTC. Residues: CASSRYRGEQYF.

This clonotype was counted ten times or more. This chain uses TRBV5-1 with TRBJ2-3; D not certain. Trimming removed 4 bases at V and 1 base at J, with 10 bases between. Looked up from germline, CDR1 is SGHRS and CDR2 is YFSETQ. CDR3 size: 14 residues. The CDR3 region has the DNA TGCGCCAGCAGCCTTAGACCGGGCACAGATACGCAGTATTTT. Translated, it gives CASSLRPGTDTQYF.

Ten or more counts support this clonotype. The J gene is TRBJ2-7, the V gene TRBV12-3 or TRBV12-4; D unclear. Deletions cut 5 bases from V and 6 bases from J, with 8 bases between. The CDR3 length is 11 residues. CDR3 protein: CASSPAVEQYF. DNA of the CDR3: TGTGCCAGCAGTCCCGCGGTCGAGCAGTACTTC.

This chain uses TRBV5-1 with TRBJ2-1; 9 bases match TRBD2. Germline CDR1 is SGHRS and CDR2 is YFSETQ. V trimming: 2 bases; J trimming: 6 bases; junction bases outside the gene matches: 9. This CDR3 region has 16 residues. The chain's CDR3 is CASSFEGLAGINEQFF. In DNA form, the CDR3 reads TGCGCCAGCAGCTTTGAAGGGCTAGCGGGAATCAATGAGCAGTTCTTC.

The rearrangement uses TRBV5-1 and TRBJ2-2; 8 bases fit TRBD1. Trimming cost V 0 bases and J 3 bases; bases outside gene matches: 1. The CDR3 is 15 amino acids. Germline CDR1 reads SGHRS; CDR2 reads YFSETQ. The CDR3 DNA is TGCGCCAGCAGCTTGGGGACAGGGTACACCGGGGAGCTGTTTTTT. The encoded protein is CASSLGTGYTGELFF.

This clonotype appeared many times. The chain couples TRBV6-1 to TRBJ2-2; TRBD2 aligns across 7 bases. The germline CDR1 and CDR2 sequences are MNHNS and SASEGT. Trimming removed 4 bases from V and 5 bases from J; junction bases left unmatched: 7. The CDR3 has 15 amino acids. The CDR3 region is CASSVRTRGTGELFF. Written as DNA, the CDR3 is TGTGCCAGCAGTGTTCGGACTAGAGGGACCGGGGAGCTGTTTTTT.

The chain uses TRBV3-1 and TRBJ2-5, with 9 bases matching TRBD1. The J segment lost 5 bases and the V segment lost 5 bases, leaving 9 bases of the junction unmatched. The CDR3 spans 15 residues. Germline CDR1 LGHDT, CDR2 YNNKEL (reference sequence). The CDR3 nucleotides are TGTGCCAGCAGCTTAGGGGACAGGGTTATGGAGACCCAGTACTTC. It specifies CASSLGDRVMETQYF.

The CDR3 coding sequence is TGTGCCATCAGTGAGTCGAGGCCCACTACCGGGGAGCTGTTTTTT. This codes for CAISESRPTTGELFF. The J gene is TRBJ2-2, the V gene TRBV10-3; D unclear. This CDR3 spans 15 amino acids. The V end was cut by 0 bases, the J end by 5 bases, with 10 bases between. Germline-derived CDR1 and CDR2 are ENHRY and SYGVKD.

This clonotype was seen a few times. The rearrangement links TRBV5-1 to TRBJ2-1; D not certain. Germline CDR1 and CDR2: SGHRS and YFSETQ. V lost 4 bases to trimming and J lost 4 bases, with 15 bases between them. There are 15 residues in the CDR3. CDR3: CASSPGVAQYNEQFF. For the CDR3, the DNA is TGCGCCAGCAGCCCTGGAGTAGCCCAGTACAATGAGCAGTTCTTC.